These T cell receptor beta chains were read from a single sample in a study of shared clonotypes between healthy human individuals. Profiled with immunoSEQ multiplex PCR; TCRdb holds only in-frame clones, not every one. The top ten clones hold around an eighth of a sample with about 480,000 clones, almost 80% of them seen once. The material sequenced was PBMCs. Every receptor here comes from a woman aged 40 to 49 in good health. Some clones in this sample may be carry-over from other donors' samples. CDR3s include the opening cysteine and the closing phenylalanine or tryptophan. A D gene is named only where the DNA matches it firmly. Clone size is given for some rows only: seen once, a few or many times, or a class if the clone is expanded.

D	size	V	J	CDR3	DNA
NA	NA	TRBV6-4	TRBJ1-2	CASSDPPSRKQYYGYTF	TGTGCCAGCAGTGACCCTCCTTCACGAAAACAGTACTATGGCTACACCTTC
NA	few	TRBV18	TRBJ1-1	CASSAIQASNTEAFF	TGTGCCAGCTCAGCGATACAGGCGTCGAACACTGAAGCTTTCTTT
NA	once	TRBV6-5	TRBJ1-2	CASREPGLSYGYTF	TGTGCCAGCAGAGAACCAGGGTTAAGCTATGGCTACACCTTC
NA	NA	TRBV27	TRBJ1-4	CASSLSSHPPYNEKLFF	TGTGCCAGCAGTTTATCGAGCCACCCACCTTATAATGAAAAACTGTTTTTT
NA	once	TRBV18	TRBJ1-5	CASSRGGSQGNQPQHF	TGTGCCAGCTCGCGGGGAGGCTCGCAGGGCAATCAGCCCCAGCATTTT
TRBD2	NA	TRBV2	TRBJ2-5	CASRPGLAGREETQYF	TGTGCCAGCAGACCGGGACTAGCGGGGCGGGAAGAGACCCAGTACTTC
NA	NA	TRBV5-4	TRBJ2-3	CASSFGLAMADTQYF	TGTGCCAGCAGCTTCGGACTGGCGATGGCAGATACGCAGTATTTT
NA	NA	TRBV15	TRBJ2-2	CATSIFTGELFF	TGTGCCACCAGCATATTCACCGGGGAGCTGTTTTTT
NA	NA	TRBV23-1	TRBJ1-4	CASSQSGRRTNEKLFF	TGCGCCAGCAGTCAATCGGGACGGAGAACTAATGAAAAACTGTTTTTT
NA	NA	TRBV9	TRBJ1-4	CASSHGHSDEKLFF	TGTGCCAGCAGCCACGGACATTCGGACGAAAAACTGTTTTTT
NA	NA	TRBV10-3	TRBJ2-5	CAIREGPIQETQYF	TGTGCCATCAGGGAGGGTCCCATACAAGAGACCCAGTACTTC
TRBD2	few	TRBV27	TRBJ2-1	CASSRGSYNEQFF	TGTGCCAGCAGTCGCGGGAGTTACAATGAGCAGTTCTTC
NA	NA	TRBV18	TRBJ2-3	CASSPPGAREDTDTQYF	TGTGCCAGCTCACCACCGGGGGCGCGCGAGGACACAGATACGCAGTATTTT
NA	many	TRBV11-2	TRBJ2-4	CASSYRLAKNIQYF	TGTGCCAGCAGCTACCGGCTAGCCAAAAACATTCAGTACTTC
TRBD2	NA	TRBV29-1	TRBJ2-7	CSVEDTPSGRAEQYF	TGCAGCGTTGAAGATACCCCTAGCGGAAGGGCCGAGCAGTACTTC
NA	NA	TRBV2	TRBJ1-2	CASSAQTGRGYTF	TGTGCCAGCAGTGCCCAAACAGGGCGGGGCTACACCTTC
NA	NA	TRBV6-5	TRBJ1-2	CASSPNGGSNYGYTF	TGTGCCAGCAGTCCAAATGGGGGTTCTAACTATGGCTACACCTTC
TRBD1	NA	TRBV2	TRBJ2-5	CASRGGQAPGETQYF	TGTGCCAGCAGGGGGGGACAGGCCCCGGGAGAGACCCAGTACTTC
NA	once	TRBV18	TRBJ1-3	CASSRYNRDSGNTIYF	TGTGCCAGCTCGCGTTATAATCGAGACTCTGGAAACACCATATATTTT
NA	NA	TRBV6-7	TRBJ2-3	CASSYSDTQYF	TGTGCCAGCAGTTACTCCGATACGCAGTATTTT
NA	NA	TRBV28	TRBJ2-5	CASSLVQARETQYF	TGTGCCAGCAGTTTAGTCCAGGCCCGGGAGACCCAGTACTTC
NA	NA	TRBV7-9	TRBJ2-1	CASTPDLAVLYNEQFF	TGTGCCAGCACCCCCGACCTGGCAGTATTATACAATGAGCAGTTCTTC
NA	NA	TRBV30	TRBJ2-3	CAWHPGHQGDTQYF	TGTGCCTGGCATCCGGGACACCAGGGGGATACGCAGTATTTT
NA	NA	TRBV6-6	TRBJ2-1	CASSSAGPYNEQFF	TGTGCCAGCAGTTCGGCAGGGCCCTACAATGAGCAGTTCTTC
NA	NA	TRBV5-1	TRBJ1-1	CASSVTTANTEAFF	TGCGCCAGCAGCGTTACGACAGCGAACACTGAAGCTTTCTTT
TRBD1	NA	TRBV5-8	TRBJ1-1	CASSHARGPGTEAFF	TGTGCCAGCAGCCACGCCAGGGGGCCTGGGACTGAAGCTTTCTTT
NA	NA	TRBV5-1	TRBJ2-7	CASSLDTLPEQYF	TGCGCCAGCAGCTTGGACACTTTACCCGAGCAGTACTTC
NA	NA	TRBV18	TRBJ2-3	CASSPPTDTQYF	TGTGCCAGCTCACCACCGACAGATACGCAGTATTTT
NA	NA	TRBV2	TRBJ2-2	CASSRDARNENTGELFF	TGTGCCAGCAGCCGGGACGCGAGAAACGAGAACACCGGGGAGCTGTTTTTT
TRBD2	NA	TRBV5-1	TRBJ2-1	CASMGLVGSVSEQFF	TGCGCCAGCATGGGACTAGTAGGTTCAGTTAGTGAGCAGTTCTTC
TRBD2	NA	TRBV18	TRBJ2-2	CASSPLLAGNTGELFF	TGTGCCAGCTCACCACTACTAGCGGGGAACACCGGGGAGCTGTTTTTT
NA	NA	TRBV18	TRBJ2-1	CASSPVAGKDEQFF	TGTGCCAGCTCACCAGTGGCAGGGAAGGATGAGCAGTTCTTC
TRBD2	few	TRBV7-9	TRBJ2-7	CASSLALGLAGAYEQYF	TGTGCCAGCAGCTTAGCGCTGGGACTAGCGGGGGCTTACGAGCAGTACTTC
NA	NA	TRBV6-1	TRBJ1-4	CASRLNEKLFF	TGTGCCAGCAGGTTGAATGAAAAACTGTTTTTT
NA	few	TRBV28	TRBJ1-4	CASLTKGGEKLFF	TGTGCCAGCCTTACGAAGGGTGGTGAAAAACTGTTTTTT
TRBD2	NA	TRBV19	TRBJ2-1	CASRWGGWDSYNEQFF	TGTGCCAGTAGATGGGGAGGGTGGGATTCCTACAATGAGCAGTTCTTC
NA	NA	TRBV9	TRBJ2-7	CASSVGQSSYEQYF	TGTGCCAGCAGCGTAGGACAAAGCTCCTACGAGCAGTACTTC
TRBD2	NA	TRBV2	TRBJ2-1	CASSELLPALAGAAFF	TGTGCCAGCAGTGAATTACTCCCTGCCCTAGCGGGAGCCGCGTTCTTC
NA	few	TRBV9	TRBJ2-3	CASSVAGQTSTDTQYF	TGTGCCAGCAGCGTAGCGGGGCAGACTAGCACAGATACGCAGTATTTT
NA	NA	TRBV5-6	TRBJ1-2	CASSGGLYGYTF	TGTGCCAGCAGCGGCGGACTATATGGCTACACCTTC
NA	NA	TRBV25-1	TRBJ1-1	CASTDSENTEAFF	TGTGCCAGCACAGACAGCGAGAACACTGAAGCTTTCTTT
TRBD2	NA	TRBV5-1	TRBJ2-7	CASSPIGGTHEQYF	TGCGCCAGCAGCCCAATCGGGGGGACCCACGAGCAGTACTTC
TRBD1	few	TRBV30	TRBJ1-5	CAWGYRGSGQPQHF	TGTGCCTGGGGATACAGGGGATCGGGTCAGCCCCAGCATTTT
NA	many	TRBV28	TRBJ2-2	CASSLGTALASVFF	TGTGCCAGCAGTTTAGGGACAGCCCTAGCGTCGGTGTTTTTT
NA	NA	TRBV27	TRBJ1-2	CASSLGVGGLSGYTF	TGTGCCAGCAGTTTAGGGGTTGGGGGGCTTAGTGGCTACACCTTC
TRBD2	few	TRBV7-3	TRBJ2-1	CASSLVLAGTNEQFF	TGTGCCAGCAGCTTAGTACTAGCGGGAACAAATGAGCAGTTCTTC
TRBD2	NA	TRBV4-3	TRBJ2-5	CASSPGLAGVVAETQYF	TGCGCCAGCAGCCCGGGACTAGCGGGAGTGGTCGCAGAGACCCAGTACTTC
TRBD1	NA	TRBV5-1	TRBJ2-2	CASSVGQGFTNTGELFF	TGCGCCAGCAGCGTCGGACAGGGATTTACGAACACCGGGGAGCTGTTTTTT
NA	NA	TRBV5-1	TRBJ1-2	CASSSQKGAGNGYTF	TGCGCCAGCAGCTCCCAAAAAGGGGCAGGGAATGGCTACACCTTC
TRBD2	NA	TRBV29-1	TRBJ2-3	CSVGGTSGHTDTQYF	TGCAGCGTTGGAGGGACTAGCGGTCACACAGATACGCAGTATTTT
NA	NA	TRBV2	TRBJ1-6	CASSQQGSYNSPLHF	TGTGCCAGCAGCCAACAGGGCTCCTATAATTCACCCCTCCACTTT
NA	NA	TRBV29-1	TRBJ2-1	CSVESASYNEQFF	TGCAGCGTTGAATCGGCAAGCTACAATGAGCAGTTCTTC
TRBD2	NA	TRBV10-3	TRBJ2-7	CAISDIAGGVSEQYF	TGTGCCATCAGTGACATTGCGGGAGGTGTTTCCGAGCAGTACTTC